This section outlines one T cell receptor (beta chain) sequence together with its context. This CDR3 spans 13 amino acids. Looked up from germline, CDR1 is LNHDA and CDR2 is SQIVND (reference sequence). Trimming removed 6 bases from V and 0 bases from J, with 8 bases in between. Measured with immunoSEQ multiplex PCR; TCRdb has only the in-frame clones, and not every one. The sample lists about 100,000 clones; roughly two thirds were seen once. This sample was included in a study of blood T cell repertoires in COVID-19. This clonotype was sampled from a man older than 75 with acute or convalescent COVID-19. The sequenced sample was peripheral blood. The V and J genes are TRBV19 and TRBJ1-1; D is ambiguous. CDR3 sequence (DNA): TGTGCCAGTAGGAGGAACATGAACACTGAAGCTTTCTTT. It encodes CASRRNMNTEAFF.